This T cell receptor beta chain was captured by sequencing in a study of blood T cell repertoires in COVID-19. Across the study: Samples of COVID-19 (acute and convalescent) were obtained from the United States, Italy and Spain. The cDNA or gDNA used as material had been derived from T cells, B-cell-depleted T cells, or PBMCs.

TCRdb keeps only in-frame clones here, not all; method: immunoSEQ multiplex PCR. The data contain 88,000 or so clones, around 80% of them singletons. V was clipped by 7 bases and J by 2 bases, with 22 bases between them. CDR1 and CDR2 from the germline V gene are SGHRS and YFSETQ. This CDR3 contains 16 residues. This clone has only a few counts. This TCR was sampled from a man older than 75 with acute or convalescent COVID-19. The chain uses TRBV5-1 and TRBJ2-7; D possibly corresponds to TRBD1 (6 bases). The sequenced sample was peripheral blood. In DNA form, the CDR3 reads TGCGCCAGCTACGAAGTCGCAGGGGCCGGACCCTACGAGCAGTACTTC. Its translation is CASYEVAGAGPYEQYF.